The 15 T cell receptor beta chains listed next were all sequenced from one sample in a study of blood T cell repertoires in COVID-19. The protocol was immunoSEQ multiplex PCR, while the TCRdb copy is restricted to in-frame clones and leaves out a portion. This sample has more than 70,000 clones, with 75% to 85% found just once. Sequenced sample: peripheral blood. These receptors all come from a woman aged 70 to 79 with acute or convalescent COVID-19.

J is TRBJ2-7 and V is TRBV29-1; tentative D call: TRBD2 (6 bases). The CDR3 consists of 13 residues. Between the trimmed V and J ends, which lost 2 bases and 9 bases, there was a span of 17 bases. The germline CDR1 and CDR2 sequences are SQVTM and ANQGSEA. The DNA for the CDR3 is TGCAGCGTTGAAACGGGACTGTCTACGGGGCAGTACTTC. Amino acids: CSVETGLSTGQYF.

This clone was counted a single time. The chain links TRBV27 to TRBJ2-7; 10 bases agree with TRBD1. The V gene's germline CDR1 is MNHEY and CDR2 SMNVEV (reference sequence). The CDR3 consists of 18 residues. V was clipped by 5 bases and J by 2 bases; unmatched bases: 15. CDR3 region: CASSLISPGQGVTYEQYF. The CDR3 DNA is TGTGCCAGCAGTCTTATATCCCCCGGACAGGGGGTTACCTACGAGCAGTACTTC.

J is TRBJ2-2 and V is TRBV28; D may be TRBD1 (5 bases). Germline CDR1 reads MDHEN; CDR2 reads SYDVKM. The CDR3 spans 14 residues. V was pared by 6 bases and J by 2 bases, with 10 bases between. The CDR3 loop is CASRSGLNTGELFF. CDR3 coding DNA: TGTGCCAGCAGATCAGGGCTTAACACCGGGGAGCTGTTTTTT. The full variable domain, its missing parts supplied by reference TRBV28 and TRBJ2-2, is DVKVTQSSRYLVKRTGEKVFLECVQDMDHENMFWYRQDPGLGLRLIYFSYDVKMKEKGDIPEGYSVSREKKERFSLILESASTNQTSMYLCASRSGLNTGELFFGEGSRLTVL.

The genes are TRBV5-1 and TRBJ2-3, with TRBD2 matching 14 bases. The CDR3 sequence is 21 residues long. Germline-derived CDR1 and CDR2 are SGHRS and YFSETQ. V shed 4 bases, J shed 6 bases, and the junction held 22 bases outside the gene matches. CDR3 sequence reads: CASSGIPGLAGDPTPRDTQYF. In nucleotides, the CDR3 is TGCGCCAGCAGCGGCATCCCGGGACTAGCGGGGGATCCAACTCCTCGGGATACGCAGTATTTT.

The CDR3 DNA reads TGCGCCAGCAGCCAGACAGGACCGGAGATAGCGGGAGTGGGAAACATTCAGTACTTC. This gives the protein CASSQTGPEIAGVGNIQYF. This chain joins TRBV4-1 and TRBJ2-4; TRBD2 aligns across 9 bases. The V segment lost 3 bases and the J segment 6 bases; nucleotides outside the gene matches: 18. The germline gives CDR1 MGHRA, CDR2 YSYEKL. This CDR3 region has 19 residues.

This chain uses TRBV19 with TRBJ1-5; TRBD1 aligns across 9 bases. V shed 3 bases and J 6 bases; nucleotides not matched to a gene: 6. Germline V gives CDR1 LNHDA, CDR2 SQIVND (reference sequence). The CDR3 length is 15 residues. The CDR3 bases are TGTGCCAGTAGTATTTGGGGACAGGGAAGTCAGCCCCAGCATTTT. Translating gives CASSIWGQGSQPQHF.

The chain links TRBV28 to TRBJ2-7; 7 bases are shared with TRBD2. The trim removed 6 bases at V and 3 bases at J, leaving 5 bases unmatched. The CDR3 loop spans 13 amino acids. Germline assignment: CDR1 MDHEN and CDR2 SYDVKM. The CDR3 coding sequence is TGTGCCAGCAGAGCCGGGACTAACTACGAGCAGTACTTC. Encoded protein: CASRAGTNYEQYF.

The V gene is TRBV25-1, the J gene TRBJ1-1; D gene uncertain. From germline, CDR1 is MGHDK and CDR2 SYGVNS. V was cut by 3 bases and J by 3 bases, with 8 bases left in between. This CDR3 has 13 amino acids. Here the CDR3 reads CASSDSSDTEAFF. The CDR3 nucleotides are TGTGCCAGCAGTGATTCCAGCGACACTGAAGCTTTCTTT.

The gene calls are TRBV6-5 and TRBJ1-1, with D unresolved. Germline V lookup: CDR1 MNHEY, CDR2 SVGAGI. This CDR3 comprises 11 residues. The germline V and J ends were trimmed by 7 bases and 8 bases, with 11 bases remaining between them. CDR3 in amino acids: CASIMGSEAFF. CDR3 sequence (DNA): TGTGCCAGCATAATGGGCAGCGAAGCTTTCTTT.

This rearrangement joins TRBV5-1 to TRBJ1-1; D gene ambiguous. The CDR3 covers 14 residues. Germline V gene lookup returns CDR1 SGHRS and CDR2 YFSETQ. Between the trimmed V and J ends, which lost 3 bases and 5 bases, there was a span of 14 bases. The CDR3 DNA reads TGCGCCAGCAGCTCGGAGGGAGGGAGAACTGAAGCTTTCTTT. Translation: CASSSEGGRTEAFF.

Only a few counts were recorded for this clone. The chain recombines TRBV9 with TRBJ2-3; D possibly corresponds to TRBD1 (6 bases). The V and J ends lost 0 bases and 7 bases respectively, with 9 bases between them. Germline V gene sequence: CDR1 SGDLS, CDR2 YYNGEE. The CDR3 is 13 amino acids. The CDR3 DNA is TGTGCCAGCAGCGTAGCCGGGACATATACGCAGTATTTT. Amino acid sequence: CASSVAGTYTQYF.

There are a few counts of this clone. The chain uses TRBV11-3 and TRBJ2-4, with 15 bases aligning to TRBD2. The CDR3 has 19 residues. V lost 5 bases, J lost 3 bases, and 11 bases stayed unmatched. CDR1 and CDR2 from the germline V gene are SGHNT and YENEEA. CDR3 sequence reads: CASSPRTSGGAFGKNIQYF. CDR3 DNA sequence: TGTGCCAGCAGCCCTAGGACTAGCGGGGGGGCCTTCGGCAAAAACATTCAGTACTTC. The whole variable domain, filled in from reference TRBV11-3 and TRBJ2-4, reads EAGVVQSPRYKIIEKKQPVAFWCNPISGHNTLYWYLQNLGQGPELLIRYENEEAVDDSQLPKDRFSAERLKGVDSTLKIQPAELGDSAVYLCASSPRTSGGAFGKNIQYFGAGTRLSVL.

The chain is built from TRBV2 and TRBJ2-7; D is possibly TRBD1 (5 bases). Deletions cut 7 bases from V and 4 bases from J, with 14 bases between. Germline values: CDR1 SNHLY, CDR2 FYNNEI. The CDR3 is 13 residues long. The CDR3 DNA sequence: TGTGCCAGCACCCTGGACACCCAGTACGAGCAGTACTTC. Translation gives CASTLDTQYEQYF.

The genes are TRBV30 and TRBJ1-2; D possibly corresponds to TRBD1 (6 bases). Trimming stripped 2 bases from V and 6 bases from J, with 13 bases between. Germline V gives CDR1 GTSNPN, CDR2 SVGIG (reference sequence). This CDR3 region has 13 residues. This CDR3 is CAWSPGGGNGYTF. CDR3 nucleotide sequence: TGTGCCTGGAGTCCGGGAGGGGGAAATGGCTACACCTTC.

CDR3 region: CASSFLGTTGYTF. DNA of the CDR3: TGTGCCAGCAGTTTTCTTGGGACAACCGGCTACACCTTC. The chain combines TRBV28 with TRBJ1-2, with D possibly matching TRBD1 (6 bases). This CDR3 is built from 13 residues. Trimming took 3 bases from V and 8 from J, leaving 13 bases between them. The germline gives CDR1 MDHEN, CDR2 SYDVKM.